This passage covers 17 T cell receptor beta chains from one sample sequenced in a study of T cells in Graves' hyperthyroidism and ophthalmopathy. Amplification of TCR beta CDR3 regions used RNA as the template. HTBI primers drove first-round RT-PCR of the TCR CDR3. In TCRdb, the multiplex PCR reads were re-called with MiXCR into one record per CDR3 protein. Of a few hundred thousand distinct CDR3 sequences listed, about 16% were seen once; the top ten hold approximately 32%. Sample: blood. The source is a woman in her twenties or thirties with Graves' hyperthyroidism.

This clonotype was detected a few times. V and J are TRBV20-1 and TRBJ1-4, with TRBD1 matching 7 bases. Unmatched junction bases numbered 12, after V lost 7 bases and J lost 4 bases. The CDR3 has 15 amino acids. CDR1 and CDR2 from the germline V gene are DFQATT and SNEGSKA (reference sequence). The DNA of the CDR3 is TGCAGTGTTAGTACAGGGGAGTTGGGTAATGAAAAACTGTTTTTT. Residues: CSVSTGELGNEKLFF.

This clonotype was seen only a few times. The V and J genes are TRBV12-3 or TRBV12-4 and TRBJ2-5; a possible D gene is TRBD1 (8 bases). The CDR3 has 15 residues. Trimming cost V 5 bases and J 7 bases, with 20 bases left between them. The CDR3 here is CASSALQGGGGTQYF. The CDR3 coding sequence is TGTGCCAGCAGTGCCTTACAGGGGGGAGGGGGGACCCAGTACTTC.

V usage is TRBV29-1 and J usage is TRBJ2-7; TRBD1 aligns across 9 bases. Germline loops: CDR1 SQVTM, CDR2 ANQGSEA. CDR3 length: 12 amino acids. V was pared by 7 bases and J by 2 bases, with 3 bases of the junction left unmatched. The CDR3 reads CSAGTGTYEQYF. Here the CDR3 DNA reads TGCAGCGCTGGGACAGGGACCTACGAGCAGTACTTC.

This clonotype was seen more than once but under ten times. At one end the junction does not follow the germline gene, possibly because of a read error. The chain is built from TRBV18 and TRBJ2-5, with TRBD2 matching 15 bases. Germline CDR1 and CDR2: KGHSH and LQKENI. The CDR3 has 16 residues. This chain's CDR3 is CTSSPGTSGRRETQYF. For the CDR3, the DNA is TGTACCAGCTCACCAGGGACTAGCGGGAGGCGAGAGACCCAGTACTTC.

This clonotype has a count of ten or more. The chain carries TRBV7-2 and TRBJ2-3; maybe TRBD2 (5 bases). This CDR3 is 13 amino acids long. V lost 5 bases to trimming and J lost 6 bases, with 12 bases between them. The germline V gene has CDR1 SGHTA and CDR2 FQGNSA. The CDR3 coding sequence is TGTGCCAGCAGCGCCATGTGGACTGATACGCAGTATTTT. Residues: CASSAMWTDTQYF.

This clonotype was observed many times. The J gene is TRBJ2-1, the V gene TRBV20-1; 7 positions match TRBD1. There are 16 residues in the CDR3. V lost 6 bases, J lost 4 bases, and 15 bases stayed unmatched. Germline V lookup: CDR1 DFQATT, CDR2 SNEGSKA (reference sequence). For the CDR3, the DNA is TGCAGTGCGGAAAATCCCGGGACAGCCAGATACAATGAGCAGTTCTTC. Its translation is CSAENPGTARYNEQFF.

The genes are TRBV20-1 and TRBJ2-1, with TRBD2 as a possible D gene (6 bases). From germline, CDR1 is DFQATT and CDR2 SNEGSKA (reference sequence). There are 11 residues in the CDR3. Trimming removed 3 bases from V and 9 bases from J, with 9 bases in between. CDR3 sequence (DNA): TGCAGTGCTAGTGGAGGGCCTGAGCAGTTCTTC. It encodes CSASGGPEQFF.

CDR3 coding DNA: TGCGCCAGCAGCCAATACACAAACTTGAACACTGAAGCTTTCTTT. It specifies CASSQYTNLNTEAFF. V gene TRBV4-1 combines with J gene TRBJ1-1; D unresolved. The CDR3 contains 15 residues. The germline gives CDR1 MGHRA, CDR2 YSYEKL. The V end was cut by 2 bases, the J end by 0 bases, with 10 bases between.

The table lists this clonotype with many counts. The V call is TRBV29-1, the J call TRBJ2-2; D remains ambiguous. The length of the CDR3 is 12 residues. CDR1 SQVTM and CDR2 ANQGSEA come from the germline V gene. V was pared by 3 bases and J by 1 base, with 3 bases between. As DNA, the CDR3 is TGCAGCGTTGACCAGAACACCGGGGAGCTGTTTTTT. Residues: CSVDQNTGELFF.

At least ten counts were recorded for this clonotype. As DNA, the CDR3 is TGCGCCAGCAGCTTTGCGGGACAGGATCAAGAGACCCAGTACTTC. Translated, it gives CASSFAGQDQETQYF. The genes are TRBV5-1 and TRBJ2-5, with 8 bases matching TRBD1. This CDR3 region has 15 residues. Per germline, CDR1 SGHRS and CDR2 YFSETQ. The junction had 5 bases not matched to a gene; V was cut back by 2 bases and J by 2 bases.

This clonotype has at least ten counts. The J gene is TRBJ2-3, the V gene TRBV27, with D possibly TRBD1 on 5 matching bases. The germline CDR1 and CDR2 sequences are MNHEY and SMNVEV (reference sequence). The CDR3 length is 13 residues. Trimming cost V 6 bases and J 4 bases, with 11 bases left between them. The CDR3 DNA reads TGTGCCAGCAGCCAGACAGCTCCAGATACGCAGTATTTT. It codes for CASSQTAPDTQYF.

Many counts were recorded for this clonotype. For the CDR3, the DNA is TGTGCCAGCAGTCGCAGGGACAGTGTGTCCTACGAGCAGTACTTC. This gives the protein CASSRRDSVSYEQYF. V usage is TRBV27 and J usage is TRBJ2-7; 7 nucleotides match TRBD1. CDR1 and CDR2 from the germline V gene are MNHEY and SMNVEV (reference sequence). The CDR3 sequence is 15 residues long. Trimming cost V 5 bases and J 1 base; bases outside gene matches: 8.

The rearrangement links TRBV6-5 to TRBJ2-2; D not resolved. This CDR3 has 15 amino acids. Germline V gene data show CDR1 as MNHEY and CDR2 as SVGAGI. Trimming took off 0 bases at V and 2 bases at J, with 7 bases between the two ends. CDR3 sequence (DNA): TGTGCCAGCAGTTACTCGGCCCCTAACACCGGGGAGCTGTTTTTT. It encodes CASSYSAPNTGELFF.

The sample holds many counts of this clonotype. The chain has TRBV28 and TRBJ2-1, with TRBD2 matching over 7 bases. CDR3 length: 14 amino acids. The germline gives CDR1 MDHEN, CDR2 SYDVKM. Trimming took 3 bases from V and 5 from J; bases not matched to a gene: 4. CDR3 sequence (DNA): TGTGCCAGCAGTTTCAGCGGGACCCACAATGAGCAGTTCTTC. This encodes CASSFSGTHNEQFF.

This clonotype was observed many times. The V gene is TRBV3-1, the J gene TRBJ2-7; 8 bases fit TRBD2. CDR1 LGHDT and CDR2 YNNKEL come from the germline V gene (reference sequence). CDR3 length: 15 amino acids. The V gene end was trimmed by 1 base and the J gene end by 4 bases; junction bases not matched to a gene: 6. The CDR3 DNA reads as TGTGCCAGCAGCCAAGGGGCGGGAGGAACATACGAGCAGTACTTC. Its translation: CASSQGAGGTYEQYF.

This clonotype has more than one count but fewer than ten. The chain links TRBV18 to TRBJ2-7; 8 bases match TRBD1. The length of the CDR3 is 14 residues. The V segment lost 2 bases and the J segment 7 bases; nucleotides outside the gene matches: 7. The germline CDR1 and CDR2 sequences are KGHSH and LQKENI. The DNA for the CDR3 is TGTGCCAGCTCACCAATGCAGGGGGCGGAAGAGCAGTACTTC. Amino acid sequence: CASSPMQGAEEQYF.

This clonotype was found many times. The DNA for the CDR3 is TGTGCCACCAGAATACAGGGATCCACAGATACGCAGTATTTT. Protein product: CATRIQGSTDTQYF. The J gene is TRBJ2-3, the V gene TRBV24-1; D is perhaps TRBD1 (6 bases). V was clipped by 7 bases and J by 2 bases, with 12 bases between them. Looked up from germline, CDR1 is KGHDR and CDR2 is SFDVKD. The CDR3 has 14 residues.